The 21 T cell receptor beta chains presented below share a single source sample, sequenced in a study of blood T cell repertoires in COVID-19. Only in-frame clones appear in the TCRdb table, and some are missing; sequencing was by immunoSEQ multiplex PCR. The table has approximately 230,000 clones, 70% to 90% seen once; the top ten hold 3% to 3.5%. The sequenced material came from peripheral blood. The receptors derive from a man in his late teens or twenties with active or convalescent COVID-19.

The genes are TRBV3-1 (or the pseudogene TRBV3-2) and TRBJ2-7; the match to TRBD2 covers 8 bases. Germline V lookup: CDR1 LGHDT, CDR2 YNNKEL (reference sequence). This CDR3 has 18 amino acids. Trimming cost V 1 base and J 6 bases; bases outside gene matches: 17. CDR3 loop: CASSQVKSIAGQPREQYF. CDR3 DNA: TGTGCCAGCAGCCAAGTTAAGTCGATAGCGGGGCAGCCCCGCGAGCAGTACTTC.

This chain connects TRBV7-3 to TRBJ1-1; D is ambiguous. V was clipped by 2 bases and J by 3 bases, with 13 bases between them. This CDR3 is 15 amino acids long. Germline loops: CDR1 SGHTA, CDR2 FQGTGA. The CDR3 loop reads CASSLDRGPDTEAFF. The CDR3 region has the DNA TGTGCCAGCAGCTTAGACCGGGGTCCGGACACTGAAGCTTTCTTT.

The V and J genes are TRBV19 and TRBJ1-2; 8 nucleotides match TRBD1. The V segment lost 3 bases and the J segment 4 bases; nucleotides outside the gene matches: 10. This CDR3 is 16 amino acids long. From germline, CDR1 is LNHDA and CDR2 SQIVND (reference sequence). CDR3 protein: CASSITRTGRTYGYTF. The CDR3 bases are TGTGCCAGTAGTATTACCCGGACAGGGCGGACCTATGGCTACACCTTC.

V usage is TRBV4-1 and J usage is TRBJ2-3; 7 positions match TRBD1. J lost 2 bases, V lost 1 base, and 9 bases had no gene match. The CDR3 has 17 amino acids. Germline V lookup: CDR1 MGHRA, CDR2 YSYEKL. DNA for the CDR3: TGCGCCAGCAGCCAAGGCAACCCGGACAGGCTCACAGATACGCAGTATTTT. As protein: CASSQGNPDRLTDTQYF.

This clone was seen a single time. The CDR3 spells CASAKDSSYEQYF. The CDR3 coding sequence is TGTGCCAGCGCCAAGGACAGTTCCTACGAGCAGTACTTC. The chain employs TRBV6-5 and TRBJ2-7, with D perhaps matching TRBD1 (6 bases). This CDR3 contains 13 residues. CDR1 is MNHEY, CDR2 SVGAGI, per germline. Between the trimmed V and J ends, which lost 8 bases and 1 base, there was a span of 12 bases.

The gene calls are TRBV7-9 and TRBJ2-1; D is possibly TRBD2 (7 bases). There are 15 residues in the CDR3. V was shortened by 4 bases and J by 4 bases, with 14 bases between the two germline ends. The germline V gene has CDR1 SEHNR and CDR2 FQNEAQ (reference sequence). DNA for the CDR3: TGTGCCAGCAGCTCCGGGGGGCCCCAGTACAATGAGCAGTTCTTC. It is translated as CASSSGGPQYNEQFF. Full variable domain (missing parts from reference TRBV7-9 and TRBJ2-1): DTGVSQNPRHKITKRGQNVTFRCDPISEHNRLYWYRQTLGQGPEFLTYFQNEAQLEKSRLLSDRFSAERPKGSFSTLEIQRTEQGDSAMYLCASSSGGPQYNEQFFGPGTRLTVL.

The V and J genes are TRBV28 and TRBJ1-2; 11 positions agree with TRBD1. Germline CDR1 reads MDHEN; CDR2 reads SYDVKM. After removal of 2 bases from V and 8 bases from J, the junction contained 7 bases not matched to a gene. The CDR3 loop spans 15 amino acids. CDR3: CASSLAGQGVIGYTF. The CDR3 DNA sequence: TGTGCCAGCAGTTTAGCGGGACAGGGGGTAATAGGCTACACCTTC.

The chain is built from TRBV6-1 and TRBJ2-7; D perhaps matches TRBD2 (5 bases). Trimming took off 0 bases at V and 0 bases at J, with 6 bases between the two ends. Germline CDR1 is MNHNS and CDR2 is SASEGT. This CDR3 spans 14 amino acids. The CDR3 loop reads CASSEADFSYEQYF. The CDR3 DNA reads as TGTGCCAGCAGTGAAGCGGACTTCTCCTACGAGCAGTACTTC.

The V and J genes are TRBV18 and TRBJ1-2; 8 nucleotides line up with TRBD1. The CDR3 sequence is 15 residues long. J gave up 3 bases and V 2 bases, and 5 bases lay outside the gene matches. Germline CDR1 KGHSH, CDR2 LQKENI. The CDR3: CASSPEAGGDYGYTF. As DNA, the CDR3 is TGTGCCAGCTCACCAGAGGCAGGGGGCGACTATGGCTACACCTTC.

V gene TRBV12-3 or TRBV12-4 combines with J gene TRBJ1-2; perhaps TRBD1 as D (6 bases). The CDR3 consists of 13 residues. Between the trimmed V and J ends, which lost 2 bases and 7 bases, there was a span of 11 bases. The CDR3 nucleotides read TGTGCCAGCAGTTTAAAAGAGGACAGTGGCTACACCTTC. Translated: CASSLKEDSGYTF.

This chain connects TRBV9 to TRBJ1-2; the D is unclear. Germline CDR1 and CDR2: SGDLS and YYNGEE. V was trimmed by 3 bases and J by 7 bases, leaving 19 bases between them. This CDR3 spans 15 amino acids. The CDR3 is CASSAEANSGRGYTF. CDR3 coding DNA: TGTGCCAGCAGCGCCGAGGCGAACAGCGGTCGTGGCTACACCTTC.

The rearrangement uses TRBV3-1 (or the pseudogene TRBV3-2) and TRBJ1-4; TRBD1 matches 8 bases. The germline V gene encodes CDR1 LGHDT and CDR2 YNNKEL (reference sequence). V was clipped by 3 bases and J by 8 bases; unmatched bases: 5. The CDR3 spans 14 residues. This chain's CDR3 is CASSQGHRGEKLFF. The CDR3 nucleotides read TGTGCCAGCAGCCAGGGGCACAGGGGGGAAAAACTGTTTTTT.

The chain links TRBV7-2 to TRBJ2-3, with TRBD2 matching over 13 bases. Germline-derived CDR1 and CDR2 are SGHTA and FQGNSA. The CDR3 has 17 residues. V lost 5 bases and J lost 2; bases outside the gene matches: 7. CDR3 nucleotides: TGTGCCAGCAGCGATCCGGGACTAGCGGGAAACACAGATACGCAGTATTTT. It codes for CASSDPGLAGNTDTQYF.

The chain joins TRBV2 to TRBJ1-5; 10 positions match TRBD1. Germline values: CDR1 SNHLY, CDR2 FYNNEI. J gave up 5 bases and V 6 bases, and 1 base lay outside the gene matches. The CDR3 has 13 residues. The CDR3 sequence: CASRGTGDQPQHF. As DNA, the CDR3 is TGTGCCAGCAGGGGGACAGGGGATCAGCCCCAGCATTTT.

J is TRBJ2-5 and V is TRBV11-2; D may be TRBD2 (7 bases). The germline V and J ends were trimmed by 0 bases and 9 bases, with 11 bases remaining between them. CDR1 is SGHAT, CDR2 FQNNGV, per germline. This CDR3 comprises 13 residues. As DNA, the CDR3 is TGTGCCAGCAGCTTAGATCAAGGGGGGGCCCAGTACTTC. Its translation: CASSLDQGGAQYF.

Note on this clone: This sample includes further DNA sequences coding for the same CDR3. Here the CDR3 DNA reads TGCAGCGTGGGACTAGCGAGAGAGACCCAGTACTTC. It translates to CSVGLARETQYF. This chain uses TRBV29-1 with TRBJ2-5; 10 positions match TRBD2. CDR1 SQVTM and CDR2 ANQGSEA come from the germline V gene. There are 12 residues in the CDR3. After removal of 6 bases from V and 4 bases from J, the junction contained 2 bases not matched to a gene. Supplemented by reference TRBV29-1 and TRBJ2-5, the full variable domain reads SAVISQKPSRDICQRGTSLTIQCQVDSQVTMMFWYRQQPGQSLTLIATANQGSEATYESGFVIDKFPISRPNLTFSTLTVSNMSPEDSSIYLCSVGLARETQYFGPGTRLLVL.

CDR3 DNA sequence: TGTGCCAGCAGCGTAGTGGGGCAGATCACAGATACGCAGTATTTT. Amino acids: CASSVVGQITDTQYF. The chain recombines TRBV9 with TRBJ2-3, with D possibly being TRBD1 (5 bases). This CDR3 has 15 amino acids. V lost 0 bases and J 2 bases, leaving 10 bases between the germline ends. Germline V gives CDR1 SGDLS, CDR2 YYNGEE.

J is TRBJ1-6 and V is TRBV14, with 7 bases fitting TRBD1. This CDR3 region has 15 residues. The germline V gene has CDR1 SGHDN and CDR2 FVKESK. The J segment lost 10 bases and the V segment lost 1 base, leaving 7 bases of the junction unmatched. CDR3 amino acids: CASSQGGTDYSPLHF. The CDR3 DNA follows: TGTGCCAGCAGCCAAGGGGGGACAGATTACTCACCCCTCCACTTT.

This chain connects TRBV28 to TRBJ2-7; 12 bases map to TRBD2. CDR1 MDHEN and CDR2 SYDVKM come from the germline V gene. The CDR3 runs to 16 residues. Trimming at V came to 5 bases and at J to 7 bases, leaving 12 bases not matched to a gene. The CDR3 loop reads CASSLMTSGSSMEQYF. The CDR3 DNA follows: TGTGCCAGCAGTCTCATGACTAGCGGGAGTTCGATGGAGCAGTACTTC.

The V and J genes are TRBV29-1 and TRBJ1-1, with 8 bases lining up with TRBD1. V shed 3 bases and J 0 bases; nucleotides not matched to a gene: 0. The germline gives CDR1 SQVTM, CDR2 ANQGSEA. This CDR3 is built from 13 residues. The CDR3 reads CSVDRGLNTEAFF. The CDR3 DNA sequence: TGCAGCGTTGACAGGGGGCTGAACACTGAAGCTTTCTTT.

The chain couples TRBV10-3 to TRBJ1-2; the match to TRBD1 covers 8 bases. Germline lookup yields CDR1 ENHRY and CDR2 SYGVKD. V gave up 1 base and J gave up 4 bases; unmatched junction bases: 5. The CDR3 consists of 15 residues. The CDR3 protein is CAISELTGAPYGYTF. The DNA of the CDR3 is TGTGCCATCAGTGAGTTGACAGGGGCCCCCTATGGCTACACCTTC.